The rows below give T cell receptor beta chains drawn from one sample of a study of Graves' ophthalmopathy and Graves' hyperthyroidism. TCRdb re-called the multiplex PCR reads through MiXCR, storing one row per CDR3 protein. The table records just over 400,000 distinct CDR3 sequences, over 20% of them present only once. Sample: peripheral blood. The receptors come from a woman under 30 with stable Graves' hyperthyroidism. CDR3s include the opening cysteine and the closing phenylalanine or tryptophan. Each record gives: CDR3 protein, CDR3 DNA, V gene, clone size, D gene, J gene. D genes are given only for firm matches. Rows give clone size only sometimes, using once, few, many, or a class for an expanded clone.

CDR3: CSARVRGRMYEQYF
DNA: TGCAGTGCTAGAGTCAGGGGGCGAATGTACGAGCAGTACTTC
V: TRBV20-1
size: many
D: TRBD1
J: TRBJ2-7

CDR3: CASSPGSRGIYSNQPQHF
DNA: TGTGCCAGCAGCCCGGGTAGCCGGGGCATTTATAGCAATCAGCCCCAGCATTTT
V: TRBV11-2
size: many
D: .
J: TRBJ1-5

CDR3: CASSLGERIQYF
DNA: TGTGCCAGCAGTTTGGGCGAACGCATTCAGTACTTC
V: TRBV12-3/TRBV12-4
size: many
D: .
J: TRBJ2-4

CDR3: CASRLRDGYEQYF
DNA: TGTGCCAGCAGGCTCCGTGACGGTTACGAGCAGTACTTC
V: TRBV6-4
size: .
D: .
J: TRBJ2-7

CDR3: CATLAGDTAKNIQYF
DNA: TGTGCCACCCTAGCCGGGGACACGGCCAAAAACATTCAGTACTTC
V: TRBV10-3
size: many
D: .
J: TRBJ2-4

CDR3: CASSLTEGRGDTGELFF
DNA: TGTGCCAGCAGCTTAACGGAGGGCAGGGGGGACACCGGGGAGCTGTTTTTT
V: TRBV7-3
size: few
D: .
J: TRBJ2-2

CDR3: CASSQDWVPQETQYF
DNA: TGCGCCAGCAGCCAAGATTGGGTCCCCCAAGAGACCCAGTACTTC
V: TRBV4-1
size: many
D: .
J: TRBJ2-5

CDR3: CASSQDRPETSGNTIYF
DNA: TGCGCCAGCAGCCAAGATAGGCCCGAAACCTCTGGAAACACCATATATTTT
V: TRBV4-3
size: many
D: .
J: TRBJ1-3

CDR3: CASSSRPSGQETQYF
DNA: TGTGCCAGCAGCTCGAGGCCCAGCGGGCAAGAGACCCAGTACTTC
V: TRBV7-2
size: many
D: .
J: TRBJ2-5

CDR3: CASISIGTGDSYEQYF
DNA: TGTGCCAGCATTTCCATCGGGACAGGGGATTCCTACGAGCAGTACTTC
V: TRBV6-5
size: many
D: TRBD1
J: TRBJ2-7

CDR3: CASTRPGFQETQYF
DNA: TGTGCCAGCACCCGGCCGGGATTTCAAGAGACCCAGTACTTC
V: TRBV11-2
size: many
D: .
J: TRBJ2-5

CDR3: CASTPLVAGETQYF
DNA: TGTGCCAGCACCCCTCTGGTAGCGGGGGAGACCCAGTACTTC
V: TRBV12-3/TRBV12-4
size: .
D: TRBD2
J: TRBJ2-5

CDR3: CASPKQATSYEQYF
DNA: TGTGCCAGCCCCAAACAGGCTACCTCCTACGAGCAGTACTTC
V: TRBV14
size: many
D: .
J: TRBJ2-7

CDR3: CASSAGLTDTQYF
DNA: TGTGCCAGTAGTGCAGGGCTCACAGATACGCAGTATTTT
V: TRBV19
size: many
D: .
J: TRBJ2-3

CDR3: CASSQESLLAGDGTSKNIQYF
DNA: TGCGCCAGCAGCCAAGAGTCCCTGCTAGCGGGAGATGGGACGAGCAAAAACATTCAGTACTTC
V: TRBV4-1
size: few
D: TRBD2
J: TRBJ2-4

CDR3: CASSSGGSGNTIYF
DNA: TGTGCCAGCAGTTCCGGGGGCTCTGGAAACACCATATATTTT
V: TRBV27
size: many
D: .
J: TRBJ1-3

CDR3: CASSYRWNTEAFF
DNA: TGTGCCAGCAGTTACAGGTGGAACACTGAAGCTTTCTTT
V: TRBV6-2/TRBV6-3
size: .
D: .
J: TRBJ1-1

CDR3: CASSLVPGGNDEQYF
DNA: TGTGCCAGCAGCTTAGTCCCGGGTGGTAACGACGAGCAGTACTTC
V: TRBV7-9
size: .
D: .
J: TRBJ2-7

CDR3: CASITQRGGYTF
DNA: TGTGCCAGCATCACGCAGAGGGGCGGCTACACCTTC
V: TRBV2
size: few
D: .
J: TRBJ1-2

CDR3: CASSLGISETQYF
DNA: TGTGCCAGCAGCTTAGGAATTTCCGAGACCCAGTACTTC
V: TRBV11-2
size: many
D: .
J: TRBJ2-5

CDR3: CASSLDGTGANVLTF
DNA: TGTGCCAGCAGCTTAGACGGGACTGGGGCCAACGTCCTGACTTTC
V: TRBV11-2
size: many
D: .
J: TRBJ2-6

CDR3: CASRRGRGTEAFF
DNA: TGTGCCAGCAGACGCGGGAGAGGTACTGAAGCTTTCTTT
V: TRBV28
size: many
D: .
J: TRBJ1-1

CDR3: CASSRTARDSHNQPQHF
DNA: TGTGCCAGCAGCCGTACCGCCCGGGACAGCCATAATCAGCCCCAGCATTTT
V: TRBV11-2
size: once
D: TRBD1
J: TRBJ1-5

CDR3: CASSEDGAKNTEAFF
DNA: TGTGCCAGCAGTGAAGATGGGGCGAAGAACACTGAAGCTTTCTTT
V: TRBV2
size: many
D: .
J: TRBJ1-1

CDR3: CASSQGQFNSPLHF
DNA: TGTGCCAGCAGCCAGGGACAGTTTAATTCACCCCTCCACTTT
V: TRBV14
size: many
D: TRBD1
J: TRBJ1-6

CDR3: CAIGVLAEQYF
DNA: TGTGCCATCGGGGTTCTAGCCGAGCAGTACTTC
V: TRBV10-3
size: .
D: .
J: TRBJ2-7

CDR3: CASSLNPSGSSYEQYF
DNA: TGTGCCAGCAGTTTAAATCCCTCGGGTAGCTCCTACGAGCAGTACTTC
V: TRBV28
size: many
D: .
J: TRBJ2-7

CDR3: CAWSPTPMNTEAFF
DNA: TGTGCCTGGAGTCCGACACCGATGAACACTGAAGCTTTCTTT
V: TRBV30
size: .
D: .
J: TRBJ1-1

CDR3: CSVEVGAHYEQYF
DNA: TGCAGCGTTGAGGTCGGGGCGCACTACGAGCAGTACTTC
V: TRBV29-1
size: few
D: .
J: TRBJ2-7

CDR3: CASSFALQETQYF
DNA: TGTGCCAGCAGCTTTGCCTTGCAAGAGACCCAGTACTTC
V: TRBV11-2
size: many
D: .
J: TRBJ2-5

CDR3: CASSRLGGYLAGELFF
DNA: TGTGCCAGCAGCCGACTAGGCGGGTATTTGGCCGGGGAGCTGTTTTTT
V: TRBV11-2
size: few
D: .
J: TRBJ2-2

CDR3: CSAGLAGGALGGETQYF
DNA: TGCAGTGCCGGACTAGCGGGAGGTGCCTTAGGGGGAGAGACCCAGTACTTC
V: TRBV20-1
size: .
D: TRBD2
J: TRBJ2-5

CDR3: CASSHPGSAREQYF
DNA: TGCGCCAGCAGCCATCCCGGGTCCGCTCGGGAGCAGTACTTC
V: TRBV4-1
size: few
D: .
J: TRBJ2-7

CDR3: CATQGQANTGELFF
DNA: TGTGCCACCCAGGGACAGGCGAACACCGGGGAGCTGTTTTTT
V: TRBV19
size: many
D: TRBD1
J: TRBJ2-2

CDR3: CASSLYGQGGETQYF
DNA: TGCGCCAGCAGCTTGTACGGACAGGGGGGAGAGACCCAGTACTTC
V: TRBV5-1
size: many
D: TRBD1
J: TRBJ2-5

CDR3: CASRSRLAGGPFEQYF
DNA: TGTGCCAGCAGGTCCAGACTAGCGGGAGGGCCCTTCGAGCAGTACTTC
V: TRBV11-2
size: many
D: TRBD2
J: TRBJ2-7

CDR3: CASSEEGRRVTEAFF
DNA: TGTGCCAGCAGTGAAGAGGGAAGGCGGGTCACTGAAGCTTTCTTT
V: TRBV6-1
size: .
D: .
J: TRBJ1-1

CDR3: CASSLTVAGEQYF
DNA: TGTGCCAGCAGCTTGACTGTAGCGGGGGAGCAGTACTTC
V: TRBV7-9
size: many
D: TRBD2
J: TRBJ2-7

CDR3: CASSETGKGGTYEQYF
DNA: TGTGCCAGCAGTGAGACAGGGAAGGGGGGCACCTACGAGCAGTACTTC
V: TRBV6-2/TRBV6-3
size: many
D: .
J: TRBJ2-7

CDR3: CSVRRTSGASETQYF
DNA: TGCAGCGTCCGGAGGACTAGCGGGGCCTCAGAGACCCAGTACTTC
V: TRBV29-1
size: many
D: TRBD2
J: TRBJ2-5

CDR3: CASSRSEGTRVKNIQYF
DNA: TGTGCCAGCAGTCGGAGCGAGGGTACTAGGGTCAAAAACATTCAGTACTTC
V: TRBV12-3/TRBV12-4
size: many
D: .
J: TRBJ2-4

CDR3: CAWTWADEQYF
DNA: TGTGCCTGGACCTGGGCAGACGAGCAGTACTTC
V: TRBV30
size: many
D: .
J: TRBJ2-7

CDR3: CASSLSGRGYEQYF
DNA: TGTGCCAGCAGCCTTAGCGGGAGAGGGTACGAGCAGTACTTC
V: TRBV28
size: many
D: TRBD2
J: TRBJ2-7

CDR3: CASSLQQGRGYTF
DNA: TGTGCCAGCAGTTTACAGCAAGGGAGGGGCTACACCTTC
V: TRBV12-3/TRBV12-4
size: .
D: .
J: TRBJ1-2

CDR3: CAISASSGRAGETQYF
DNA: TGTGCCATCAGTGCGTCTAGCGGGAGGGCCGGGGAGACCCAGTACTTC
V: TRBV10-3
size: many
D: TRBD2
J: TRBJ2-5

CDR3: CATSRVPFDEQYF
DNA: TGTGCCACCAGCAGAGTCCCCTTTGACGAGCAGTACTTC
V: TRBV15
size: many
D: .
J: TRBJ2-7

CDR3: CTSSSSQVGGGYTF
DNA: TGTACCAGCAGCTCAAGTCAAGTGGGCGGTGGCTACACCTTC
V: TRBV5-4
size: few
D: .
J: TRBJ1-2

CDR3: CASSEHKGTGELFF
DNA: TGTGCCAGCAGTGAGCATAAGGGAACCGGGGAGCTGTTTTTT
V: TRBV2
size: many
D: .
J: TRBJ2-2

CDR3: CASSAQGTNQPQHF
DNA: TGTGCCAGCAGTGCACAGGGCACTAATCAGCCCCAGCATTTT
V: TRBV6-1
size: many
D: .
J: TRBJ1-5

CDR3: CASRTTPYGYTF
DNA: TGTGCCAGCAGGACAACCCCCTATGGCTACACCTTC
V: TRBV6-2/TRBV6-3
size: many
D: .
J: TRBJ1-2

CDR3: CASSERRDRHTGELFF
DNA: TGTGCCAGCAGCGAACGCCGGGACAGGCACACCGGGGAGCTGTTTTTT
V: TRBV11-2
size: .
D: TRBD1
J: TRBJ2-2

CDR3: CASSLDPGDPGAFF
DNA: TGTGCCAGCAGCTTAGATCCGGGGGACCCTGGAGCTTTCTTT
V: TRBV11-2
size: many
D: .
J: TRBJ1-1

CDR3: CASSPEGQPSNSPLHF
DNA: TGTGCCAGCAGTCCCGAGGGACAGCCTTCGAATTCACCCCTCCACTTT
V: TRBV7-8
size: .
D: TRBD1
J: TRBJ1-6